This is a list of T cell receptor beta chains from one sample in a study of T cell repertoires in cytomegalovirus infection. Via MiXCR, TCRdb re-called the reads, giving one row per CDR3 protein. The sample carries 150,000 to 200,000 distinct CDR3 sequences, about a tenth recorded once. Sequencing was carried out using PBMCs. All receptors derive from a human donor in good health (CMV status not recorded). Some clones in this sample may be carry-over from other donors' samples. The CDR3 runs from the conserved cysteine through the conserved F or W. The D gene is left open where the match is weak. Rows may omit the clone size; those that give it use once, few, many or a size class.

>TRBJ2-2|TRBV27|NA|many
TGTGCCAGCAGTCCGTCACGGGTGAACACCGGGGAGCTGTTTTTT
CASSPSRVNTGELFF
>TRBJ2-1|TRBV5-5|TRBD2|few
TGTGCCAGCAGCTTGTCGCCGGGAGGGGGGTACAATGAGCAGTTCTTC
CASSLSPGGGYNEQFF
>TRBJ2-3|TRBV28|TRBD2|many
TGTGCCAGCAGTTTATCCTCAACCGGGACTAGATCAGATACGCAGTATTTT
CASSLSSTGTRSDTQYF
>TRBJ1-2|TRBV28|NA|few
TGTGCCAGCAACTGGCAGGACTATGGCTACACCTTC
CASNWQDYGYTF
>TRBJ2-1|TRBV28|TRBD2|many
TGTGCCAGCAGTTTTAGAGGCGGGAGGGATGAGCAGTTCTTC
CASSFRGGRDEQFF
>TRBJ1-4|TRBV10-3|NA|few
TGTGCCATCGGGAAAAGAGCAACTAATGAAAAACTGTTTTTT
CAIGKRATNEKLFF
>TRBJ1-2|TRBV7-3|NA|many
TGTGCCAGCAGCTTTGTGCGGCGGGAAGTAATCAATGGCTACACCTTC
CASSFVRREVINGYTF
>TRBJ1-1|TRBV5-6|NA|few
TGTGCCAGCAGCTTGAAGACAGGCCCGAACACTGAAGCTTTCTTT
CASSLKTGPNTEAFF
>TRBJ2-7|TRBV20-1|TRBD2|few
TGCAGTGCTAGAGATTTTGTAGCGGGAGGGCCTGAGCAGTACTTC
CSARDFVAGGPEQYF
>TRBJ2-7|TRBV28|NA|many
TGTGCCAGCAGCATAAAGTACGAGCAGTACTTC
CASSIKYEQYF
>TRBJ1-6|TRBV11-2|NA|NA
TGTGCCAGCAGCACCCGAGGACGGAATAATTCACCCCTCCACTTT
CASSTRGRNNSPLHF
>TRBJ1-1|TRBV12-3/TRBV12-4|TRBD1|many
TGTGCCAGCAGTCCCAGGACAGGGGGTTCGATGAACACTGAAGCTTTCTTT
CASSPRTGGSMNTEAFF
>TRBJ2-1|TRBV12-3/TRBV12-4|NA|NA
TGTGCCAGCAGCTTTGGGGAGGTGCAGTTCTTC
CASSFGEVQFF
>TRBJ2-5|TRBV4-3|NA|many
TGCGCCAGCAGCCTGGGAACGGGAGCGGAAAGCCAGTACTTC
CASSLGTGAESQYF
>TRBJ1-1|TRBV7-6|TRBD1|many
TGTGCCAGCAGCTTATCCGGGACAGGGGACACTGAAGCTTTCTTT
CASSLSGTGDTEAFF
>TRBJ2-3|TRBV28|NA|many
TGTGCCAGCAGTTCGATTCGGGAGTTCGGCACAGATACGCAGTATTTT
CASSSIREFGTDTQYF
>TRBJ2-3|TRBV10-3|NA|many
TGTGCCATCAGCTGGGTGGGATTCACAGATACGCAGTATTTT
CAISWVGFTDTQYF
>TRBJ2-2|TRBV28|NA|many
TGTGCCAGCAGTTCACAGATGAACACCGGGGAGCTGTTTTTT
CASSSQMNTGELFF
>TRBJ2-2|TRBV7-9|NA|many
TGTGCCAGCAGCTCCGCAGCCGTACCGAACACCGGGGAGCTGTTTTTT
CASSSAAVPNTGELFF
>TRBJ2-7|TRBV6-2/TRBV6-3|TRBD2|NA
TGTGCCAGCAGTTACGGGACTAGCGGGAGGGTCCAGCAGTACTTC
CASSYGTSGRVQQYF
>TRBJ1-5|TRBV6-2/TRBV6-3|NA|NA
TGTGCCAGCCGGTCTTTATCGGCAGGGGCTTATCAGCCCCAGCATTTT
CASRSLSAGAYQPQHF
>TRBJ1-1|TRBV14|NA|NA
TGTGCCAGCAGCCAAAGGTCGGTGGCTGAAGCTTTCTTT
CASSQRSVAEAFF
>TRBJ2-5|TRBV11-2|NA|few
NA
CASSLDGQGFLETQYF
>TRBJ1-5|TRBV6-2/TRBV6-3|NA|many
TGTGCCAGCTCGGAGGGGTATCAGCCCCAGCATTTT
CASSEGYQPQHF
>TRBJ2-1|TRBV6-1|NA|many
TGTGCCAGCGTGATGGACCCGGCCTACAATGAGCAGTTCTTC
CASVMDPAYNEQFF
>TRBJ1-1|TRBV11-2|NA|many
TGTGCCAGCAGCTGGGGGACAAACCTAAACACTGAAGCTTTCTTT
CASSWGTNLNTEAFF
>TRBJ1-3|TRBV7-2|TRBD1|NA
TGTGCCAGCAGCCAACAGGGGACGCGAAACACCATATATTTT
CASSQQGTRNTIYF
>TRBJ1-2|TRBV7-2|TRBD1|many
TGTGCCAGCGGCGGGACAGGGGCACTCTATGGCTACACCTTC
CASGGTGALYGYTF
>TRBJ1-2|TRBV7-8|NA|many
TGTGCCAGCAGCTTAGAACCGGCAGGGTTTATCTATGGCTACACCTTC
CASSLEPAGFIYGYTF
>TRBJ1-3|TRBV28|NA|many
TGTGCCAGCAGTTTACGTCAGGGGCTTACGGGAAACACCATATATTTT
CASSLRQGLTGNTIYF
>TRBJ2-5|TRBV25-1|NA|few
TGTGCCAGCAGTGAAGTGCGGAGGTACCAAGAGACCCAGTACTTC
CASSEVRRYQETQYF
>TRBJ2-3|TRBV7-9|NA|many
TGTGCCAGCAGCCCCCGGGGCGGCGGGATCGGTACAGATACGCAGTATTTT
CASSPRGGGIGTDTQYF
>TRBJ1-1|TRBV27|NA|NA
TGTGCCAGCAGTTCGGTCGCCACTGAAGCTTTCTTT
CASSSVATEAFF
>TRBJ2-1|TRBV12-3/TRBV12-4|NA|few
TGTGCCACCGCGTTAGGATCGACGGAGCAGTTCTTC
CATALGSTEQFF
>TRBJ1-5|TRBV27|TRBD1|few
TGTGCCAGCAGTTACCAGGGGGCGCACGGTCAGCCCCAGCATTTT
CASSYQGAHGQPQHF
>TRBJ1-2|TRBV28|TRBD1|many
TGTGCCAGCAGTCGTGACAGGGTTAGCTATGGCTACACCTTC
CASSRDRVSYGYTF
>TRBJ2-7|TRBV25-1|TRBD2|few
TGTGCCAGCAGTGAGGGGACTAGCGGTTTGCACGAGCAGTACTTC
CASSEGTSGLHEQYF
>TRBJ2-2|TRBV6-5|NA|few
TGTGCCAGCAGTGACCTGGACAGATTCACCGGGGAGCTGTTTTTT
CASSDLDRFTGELFF
>TRBJ1-5|TRBV12-3/TRBV12-4|NA|few
TGTGCCAGCAGTCTGAATAGCGATCAGCCCCAGCATTTT
CASSLNSDQPQHF
>TRBJ2-1|TRBV29-1|TRBD1|few
TGCAGCGCGGGACAGGGAGGCTACAATGAGCAGTTCTTC
CSAGQGGYNEQFF
>TRBJ2-3|TRBV14|NA|many
TGTGCCAGCAGCAATGCCGGGACTCACACAGATACGCAGTATTTT
CASSNAGTHTDTQYF
>TRBJ2-1|TRBV19|TRBD2|NA
TGTGCCAGTAGTTCGCGGGGGTATGACAATGAGCAGTTCTTC
CASSSRGYDNEQFF
>TRBJ2-1|TRBV24-1|NA|many
TGTGCCACCAGTGATTTAAGAGGGTCCTCCTACAATGAGCAGTTCTTC
CATSDLRGSSYNEQFF
>TRBJ1-6|TRBV12-3/TRBV12-4|NA|many
TGTGCCAGCAGTTTAGGCCGGCATTCACCCCTCCACTTT
CASSLGRHSPLHF
>TRBJ2-7|TRBV7-2|NA|many
TGTGCCAGCAGCTTATTCCGAGGGGGCTCCTACGAGCAGTACTTC
CASSLFRGGSYEQYF
>TRBJ2-7|TRBV7-2|TRBD2|many
TGTGCCAGCAGCTTAAACATAGCGGGAGGGATCCACTACGAGCAGTACTTC
CASSLNIAGGIHYEQYF
>TRBJ1-1|TRBV13|TRBD1|few
TGTGCCGCTCGGACAGGGAACACTGAAGCTTTCTTT
CAARTGNTEAFF
>TRBJ1-6|TRBV5-1|TRBD1|NA
TGCGCCAGCAGAGGTCAGGGGGCGAACTATAATTCACCCCTCCACTTT
CASRGQGANYNSPLHF
>TRBJ2-1|TRBV28|TRBD2|many
TGTGCCAGCAGCCGGACTAGCGGGAGGCCACCGTGGGATGAGCAGTTCTTC
CASSRTSGRPPWDEQFF
>TRBJ1-2|TRBV29-1|TRBD1|few
TGCAGCGCCCGGACAGGGTCTAACTATGGCTACACCTTC
CSARTGSNYGYTF
>TRBJ2-7|TRBV10-3|NA|many
TGTGCCATCAGTGAGTCGGCTAGTAGGTCCTACGAGCAGTACTTC
CAISESASRSYEQYF
>TRBJ2-1|TRBV12-3/TRBV12-4|TRBD1|many
TGTGCCAGCAGTTTACCCAAGTGGACAGGGTACGGATCCTACAATGAGCAGTTCTTC
CASSLPKWTGYGSYNEQFF
>TRBJ2-3|TRBV18|TRBD1|NA
TGTGCCAGCAGACAAGGGGGCCTCGCAGATACGCAGTATTTT
CASRQGGLADTQYF
>TRBJ2-3|TRBV5-4|NA|few
TGTGCCAGCAGCTTGGATGTAGCAGATACGCAGTATTTT
CASSLDVADTQYF
>TRBJ2-1|TRBV7-9|TRBD1|medium-sized
TGTGCCAGCAGCGATACAGGGGGCCACTCCTACAATGAGCAGTTCTTC
CASSDTGGHSYNEQFF
>TRBJ1-1|TRBV2|NA|NA
TGTGCCAGCAGTGTGGACACTTTGAACACTGAAGCTTTCTTT
CASSVDTLNTEAFF
>TRBJ2-7|TRBV6-2/TRBV6-3|NA|few
TGTGCCAGCAGTTACGTCGCAGGGGTTGGGGAGCAGTACTTC
CASSYVAGVGEQYF
>TRBJ2-3|TRBV7-2|NA|many
TGTGCCAGCGGGCGGGGACGGGGTAGCACAGATACGCAGTATTTT
CASGRGRGSTDTQYF